A single sample gave rise to the 28 T cell receptor beta chains below, sequenced in a study of molecular identifiers for immune sequencing clone quantification. One entry per CDR3 protein results from TCRdb running MiXCR on the PCR reads. The sample shows more than 450,000 distinct CDR3 sequences, roughly a fifth of them seen only once. Sequences were obtained from naive CD8+ T cells from blood, with Jurkat cell RNA spiked in. Subset in this sample: FACS-sorted CD8+CD4-CCR7+CD45RA+ naive T cells. The source of these receptors is a human donor in good health. Some libraries in this study had Jurkat cell RNA spiked in.

This clonotype was found many times. The J gene is TRBJ2-7, the V gene TRBV4-2; D ambiguous. This CDR3 region has 16 residues. From germline, CDR1 is LGHNA and CDR2 YNFKEQ. Trimming shortened V by 6 bases and J by 3 bases, and 21 bases separated the two germline ends. The chain's CDR3 is CASSHGGSPQVYEQYF. Written as DNA, the CDR3 is TGTGCCAGCAGTCATGGTGGATCCCCACAAGTCTACGAGCAGTACTTC.

This clonotype showed up just a few times. The chain joins TRBV13 to TRBJ2-3; D remains unclear. V shed 4 bases and J shed 5 bases, with 13 bases lying between them. Per germline, CDR1 PRHDT and CDR2 FYEKMQ (reference sequence). The CDR3 is 14 residues long. The CDR3 region has the DNA TGTGCCAGCAGCTGGAAAGACGGTGGAGATACGCAGTATTTT. Its translation is CASSWKDGGDTQYF.

The rearrangement links TRBV5-6 to TRBJ2-3; 9 nucleotides align to TRBD2. This CDR3 is built from 17 residues. V was pared by 2 bases and J by 2 bases, with 9 bases of the junction left unmatched. Germline-derived CDR1 and CDR2 are SGHDT and YYEEEE. CDR3 nucleotide sequence: TGTGCCAGCAGCTTTTGGGGTAGCGGGGGCATCACAGATACGCAGTATTTT. Translation gives CASSFWGSGGITDTQYF.

This clonotype showed up many times. V is TRBV7-9 and J is TRBJ2-7, with a weak D call TRBD1 (6 bases). Germline V gene sequence: CDR1 SEHNR, CDR2 FQNEAQ (reference sequence). The CDR3 runs 18 residues. Trimming shortened V by 5 bases and J by 7 bases, and 30 bases separated the two germline ends. CDR3 sequence (DNA): TGTGCCAGCAGCAGCCCGCCGGGCGGAACAGGGTTGTCGCGAGAGCAGTACTTC. Translated: CASSSPPGGTGLSREQYF.

This clonotype was counted between two and nine times. V gene TRBV4-1 combines with J gene TRBJ1-5; D might be TRBD1 (6 bases). Deletions cut 0 bases from V and 3 bases from J, with 12 bases between. The CDR3 totals 16 residues. The V gene's germline CDR1 is MGHRA and CDR2 YSYEKL. CDR3 amino acids: CASSQEGGALNQPQHF. The CDR3 coding sequence is TGCGCCAGCAGCCAAGAAGGGGGGGCCCTCAATCAGCCCCAGCATTTT.

In regard to this clonotype: The junction differs from germline at one of its ends, possibly a read error. CDR3 DNA: TGTGCCAGTAGTTACTACAGGGCCGAGGATGAGCAGTTCTTC. It specifies CASSYYRAEDEQFF. The chain links TRBV6-2 or TRBV6-3 to TRBJ2-1; D is possibly TRBD1 (6 bases). The CDR3 totals 14 residues. Germline V lookup: CDR1 MNHEY, CDR2 SVGEGT.

A note on this clonotype: One base away lies a much larger clone, so this may be a sequencing read error. The rearrangement uses TRBV14 and TRBJ2-6, with D uncertain. Germline V gene data show CDR1 as SGHDN and CDR2 as FVKESK. The length of the CDR3 is 15 residues. The V gene lost 4 bases and the J gene lost 3 bases, with 10 bases spanning the gap. CDR3 nucleotide sequence: TGTGCCAGCAGCCTAGACGGTTTTGGGGCCAACGTCCTGACTTTC. Its translation is CASSLDGFGANVLTF.

Many counts were recorded for this clonotype. The rearrangement links TRBV29-1 to TRBJ2-5; unclear D gene. The CDR3 totals 13 residues. V lost 2 bases to trimming and J lost 3 bases, with 10 bases between them. Germline V gene data show CDR1 as SQVTM and CDR2 as ANQGSEA. CDR3 sequence: CSVELSFEETQYF. The CDR3 nucleotides are TGCAGCGTTGAATTGAGTTTCGAAGAGACCCAGTACTTC.

This clonotype was observed at least ten times. The V and J genes are TRBV5-1 and TRBJ2-7; the D gene could be TRBD1 or TRBD2 (5 bases each). The CDR3 covers 16 residues. Trimming cost V 3 bases and J 5 bases, with 21 bases left between them. Germline V gene lookup returns CDR1 SGHRS and CDR2 YFSETQ. CDR3 sequence: CASSSWGGPGPNEQYF. Written as DNA, the CDR3 is TGCGCCAGCAGCTCCTGGGGCGGCCCGGGGCCTAACGAGCAGTACTTC.

Comments on this clonotype: This may be a read error, as it is one base from a much larger clone. The V call is TRBV7-2, the J call TRBJ1-6; D uncertain. CDR1 and CDR2 (germline): SGHTA, FQGNSA. CDR3 length: 13 residues. The V gene lost 2 bases and the J gene lost 12 bases, with 11 bases spanning the gap. CDR3 coding DNA: TGTGCCAGCAGCTTAACTGTGAGCGGACCCCTCCACTTT. Its translation: CASSLTVSGPLHF.

This rearrangement joins TRBV5-4 to TRBJ2-7; a weak D match, TRBD1 (6 bases). Germline CDR1 is SGHNT and CDR2 is YYREEE (reference sequence). Trimming cost V 4 bases and J 5 bases, with 16 bases left between them. CDR3 length equals 14 residues. CDR3 bases: TGTGCCAGCAGCCCCCGGGACACTTTCGACGAGCAGTACTTC. Residues: CASSPRDTFDEQYF.

This clonotype was found many times. V and J are TRBV7-9 and TRBJ1-6; D unclear. V was shortened by 5 bases and J by 14 bases, with 16 bases between the two germline ends. The CDR3 sequence is 13 residues long. CDR1 and CDR2 (germline): SEHNR, FQNEAQ (reference sequence). As DNA, the CDR3 is TGTGCCAGCAGCCTCGTGAACGACCTCACCCTCCACTTT. Its protein is CASSLVNDLTLHF. The variable domain in full, completed from reference TRBV7-9 and TRBJ1-6, reads DTGVSQNPRHKITKRGQNVTFRCDPISEHNRLYWYRQTLGQGPEFLTYFQNEAQLEKSRLLSDRFSAERPKGSFSTLEIQRTEQGDSAMYLCASSLVNDLTLHFGNGTRLTVT.

This sequence joins TRBV27 and TRBJ1-2; TRBD1 aligns across 7 bases. In germline, CDR1 is MNHEY, CDR2 SMNVEV (reference sequence). J lost 6 bases, V lost 0 bases, and 4 bases had no gene match. The CDR3 totals 14 residues. The CDR3 DNA reads TGTGCCAGCAGTTTATCCCGGACAGGCCATGGCTACACCTTC. It is translated as CASSLSRTGHGYTF.

With respect to this clonotype: The CDR3 end shows no conserved phenylalanine or tryptophan, and so a read error is likely. V gene TRBV7-6 combines with J gene TRBJ2-6; D not resolved. V lost 5 bases to trimming and J lost 3 bases, with 8 bases between them. This CDR3 spans 14 amino acids. Germline CDR1 reads SGHVS; CDR2 reads FNYEAQ. The CDR3 is CASSATLGANVLTS. DNA of the CDR3: TGTGCCAGCAGCGCCACCCTTGGGGCCAACGTCCTGACTTCC.

To note about this clonotype: This may arise from a read error, as a much more abundant clone is one base away. The chain uses TRBV7-2 and TRBJ2-1, with 7 nucleotides matching TRBD2. The CDR3 totals 15 residues. Germline V gene data show CDR1 as SGHTA and CDR2 as FQGNSA. After removal of 5 bases from V and 7 bases from J, the junction contained 11 bases not matched to a gene. CDR3 sequence reads: CASSPGLTGTNEQFF. The CDR3 DNA sequence: TGTGCCAGCAGCCCGGGACTAACGGGTACAAATGAGCAGTTCTTC.

This clonotype was seen more than once but under ten times. The chain combines TRBV12-3 or TRBV12-4 with TRBJ1-2; D call uncertain. Trimming removed 3 bases at V and 0 bases at J, with 5 bases between. This CDR3 is 13 amino acids long. CDR3 nucleotide sequence: TGTGCCAGCAGTTTTACAGCTAACTATGGCTACACCTTC. It translates to CASSFTANYGYTF.

In the case of this clonotype: Here the CDR3 omits its conserved ending phenylalanine or tryptophan, so a read error is the likely source. The J gene is TRBJ2-4, the V gene TRBV7-2, with a tentative D call TRBD1 (5 bases). Germline CDR1 and CDR2: SGHTA and FQGNSA. CDR3 length: 14 residues. With 2 bases removed from V and 9 bases from J, the gap between germline ends came to 14 bases. The chain's CDR3 is CASSLQGFHVIQYS. CDR3 in DNA: TGTGCCAGCAGCTTACAGGGTTTTCATGTCATTCAGTACTCC.

This clonotype was observed at least ten times. The chain carries TRBV28 and TRBJ2-4; the D call may be TRBD1 or TRBD2 (5 bases each). V was shortened by 3 bases and J by 8 bases, with 8 bases between the two germline ends. This CDR3 is built from 12 residues. From germline, CDR1 is MDHEN and CDR2 SYDVKM. DNA of the CDR3: TGTGCCAGCAGTTTCGGGGCACACATTCAGTACTTC. Residues: CASSFGAHIQYF.

This clonotype has at least ten counts. This chain joins TRBV12-3 or TRBV12-4 and TRBJ2-3, with 9 nucleotides matching TRBD1. Germline trimming cut 3 bases from V and 6 bases from J; bases unmatched to any gene: 4. The CDR3 runs to 14 residues. CDR3 amino acids: CASSLGTGLDTQYF. The DNA for the CDR3 is TGTGCCAGCAGTTTGGGGACAGGGTTGGATACGCAGTATTTT.

This clonotype has more than one count but fewer than ten. The J gene is TRBJ2-7, the V gene TRBV7-9; a weak D match, TRBD1 (5 bases). The CDR3 runs to 14 residues. V was cut by 2 bases and J by 5 bases, with 13 bases left in between. The germline gives CDR1 SEHNR, CDR2 FQNEAQ (reference sequence). The CDR3 nucleotides are TGTGCCAGCAGCTTAATAACAAGGGGTAACGAGCAGTACTTC. This encodes CASSLITRGNEQYF.

This clonotype showed up many times. The chain uses TRBV7-9 and TRBJ2-2; possibly TRBD1 for D (5 bases). Germline loops: CDR1 SEHNR, CDR2 FQNEAQ (reference sequence). The CDR3 has 13 residues. Trimming left V 4 bases short and J 3 bases short, with 6 bases between. The CDR3 region is CASSSRDTGELFF. CDR3 nucleotide sequence: TGTGCCAGCAGCTCCAGGGACACCGGGGAGCTGTTTTTT.

In this sample, this clonotype turned up a few times. The chain carries TRBV27 and TRBJ1-6, with a weak D call TRBD1 (6 bases). The ends were cut back, 0 bases at V and 4 bases at J, with 13 bases in the middle. The CDR3 is 17 amino acids. From germline, CDR1 is MNHEY and CDR2 SMNVEV (reference sequence). CDR3 loop: CASSLSGGASYNSPLHF. As DNA, the CDR3 is TGTGCCAGCAGTTTATCCGGGGGCGCTTCTTATAATTCACCCCTCCACTTT.

The rearrangement joins TRBV7-9 to TRBJ2-7; 7 positions agree with TRBD1. CDR3 length: 11 amino acids. Germline V lookup: CDR1 SEHNR, CDR2 FQNEAQ (reference sequence). Trimming at V came to 4 bases and at J to 6 bases, leaving 0 bases not matched to a gene. This chain's CDR3 is CASSWTGEQYF. The CDR3 DNA sequence: TGTGCCAGCAGCTGGACAGGCGAGCAGTACTTC.

With respect to this clonotype: This could be a read error, since a much larger clone is one nucleotide away. The J gene is TRBJ1-1, the V gene TRBV30; 9 positions match TRBD1. This CDR3 spans 16 amino acids. Germline values: CDR1 GTSNPN, CDR2 SVGIG (reference sequence). V shed 3 bases and J 7 bases; nucleotides not matched to a gene: 15. CDR3 in amino acids: CAWRRASGQGLNEAFF. The CDR3 DNA follows: TGTGCCTGGAGGAGGGCATCGGGACAGGGATTGAATGAAGCTTTCTTT.

This clonotype appeared a few times. This chain uses TRBV19 with TRBJ2-2; unclear D gene. Germline values: CDR1 LNHDA, CDR2 SQIVND (reference sequence). V was clipped by 10 bases and J by 7 bases, with 19 bases between them. CDR3 length: 14 residues. The CDR3 nucleotides are TGTGCCACCCGTCCCGGGCCCCAGAACGGGGAGCTGTTTTTT. Translated: CATRPGPQNGELFF.

Many counts were recorded for this clonotype. V gene TRBV27 combines with J gene TRBJ2-5; D may match TRBD1 or TRBD2 (5 bases each). V gave up 4 bases and J gave up 0 bases, with 18 bases separating them. CDR1 is MNHEY, CDR2 SMNVEV, per germline (reference sequence). The CDR3 spans 17 residues. This CDR3 reads CASSYSFAGGNQETQYF. In DNA, the CDR3 is TGTGCCAGCAGTTACTCTTTTGCTGGGGGAAACCAAGAGACCCAGTACTTC.

This clonotype appeared many times. The chain combines TRBV19 with TRBJ2-3, with D perhaps TRBD1 (6 bases). Per the germline V gene, CDR1 is LNHDA and CDR2 is SQIVND (reference sequence). Trimming shortened V by 5 bases and J by 3 bases, and 12 bases separated the two germline ends. CDR3 length: 14 amino acids. The CDR3 protein is CASSGWTETDTQYF. DNA for the CDR3: TGTGCCAGTAGTGGATGGACAGAAACAGATACGCAGTATTTT.

This clonotype appeared many times. V gene TRBV28 combines with J gene TRBJ2-5, with D tentatively TRBD1 or TRBD2 (5 bases each). The CDR3 has 14 amino acids. The germline V gene has CDR1 MDHEN and CDR2 SYDVKM. V lost 8 bases to trimming and J lost 4 bases, with 17 bases between them. CDR3 nucleotides: TGTGCCAGCTACCGCGGACTTGGGGGAGAGACCCAGTACTTC. Translating gives CASYRGLGGETQYF.